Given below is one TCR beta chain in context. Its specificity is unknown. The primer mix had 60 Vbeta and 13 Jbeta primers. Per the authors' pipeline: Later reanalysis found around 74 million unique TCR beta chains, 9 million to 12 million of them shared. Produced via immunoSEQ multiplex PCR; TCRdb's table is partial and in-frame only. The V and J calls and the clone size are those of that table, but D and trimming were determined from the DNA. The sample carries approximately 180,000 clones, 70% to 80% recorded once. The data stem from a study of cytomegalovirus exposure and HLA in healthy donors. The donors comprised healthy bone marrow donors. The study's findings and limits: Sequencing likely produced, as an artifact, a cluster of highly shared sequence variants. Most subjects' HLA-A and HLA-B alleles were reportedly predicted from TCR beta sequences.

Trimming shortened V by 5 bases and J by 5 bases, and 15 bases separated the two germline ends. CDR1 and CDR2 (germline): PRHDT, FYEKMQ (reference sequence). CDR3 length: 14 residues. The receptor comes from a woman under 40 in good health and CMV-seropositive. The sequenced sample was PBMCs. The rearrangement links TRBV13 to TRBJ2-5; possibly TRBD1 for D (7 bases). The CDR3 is CASSAIQGRETQYF. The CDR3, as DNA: TGTGCCAGCAGCGCTATACAGGGGAGGGAGACCCAGTACTTC.